This entry lists 2 T cell receptor delta chains sequenced from one sample in a study of γδ T cells in repeated Plasmodium falciparum infection. TCRdb re-called the multiplex PCR reads using CATT. The data contain approximately 93,000 delta-chain clones, less than 1% of them seen just once; the ten biggest clones take up 9.6%. Bulk repertoires came from Vgamma9/Vdelta2+ or Vdelta2-negative gammadelta T cells flow-sorted from PBMC. Sequences were obtained from gamma-delta T cells from blood. These receptors were collected from a pool of human donors (malaria-infected and uninfected, not separated).

This clone has a count of ten or more. A far larger clone lies a single base away; this is likely a read error. Other nucleotide sequences in the sample specify the same CDR3. Written as DNA, the CDR3 is TGTGCCTGTGACTCGCGCAACCCTAGGAGAACCGATAAACTCATCTTT. It codes for CACDSRNPRRTDKLIF. This chain joins TRDV2 and TRDJ1; the D is unclear. TCRdb leaves out the J gene; it was filled in here by matching the DNA to germline. Trimming left V 3 bases short and J 2 bases short, with 18 bases between. Per germline, CDR1 GEAIGNYY and CDR2 EKD. The CDR3 sequence is 16 residues long.

There are a few counts of this clone. A far larger clone is one nucleotide away, so this likely arose from a read error. The same CDR3 arises from other DNA sequences in this sample as well. The chain carries TRDV1 and TRDJ1, with D maybe TRDD3 (6 bases). The J gene was not available in TCRdb and was assigned here by matching the DNA to germline segments. The germline CDR1 and CDR2 sequences are TSWWSYY and QGS. The CDR3 loop spans 18 amino acids. The CDR3 protein is CALGDAPGGGQYTDKLIF. The CDR3, as DNA: TGTGCTCTTGGGGACGCCCCCGGAGGGGGACAGTACACTGATAAACTCATCTTT.